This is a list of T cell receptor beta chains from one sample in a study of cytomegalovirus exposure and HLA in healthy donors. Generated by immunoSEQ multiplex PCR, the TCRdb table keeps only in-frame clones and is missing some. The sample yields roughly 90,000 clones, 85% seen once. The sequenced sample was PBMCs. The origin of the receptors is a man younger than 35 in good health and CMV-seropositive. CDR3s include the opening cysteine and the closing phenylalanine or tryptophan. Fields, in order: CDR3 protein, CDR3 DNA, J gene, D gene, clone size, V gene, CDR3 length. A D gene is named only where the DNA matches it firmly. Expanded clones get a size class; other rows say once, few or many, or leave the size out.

CASSLYGTGSYEQYF,TGTGCCAGCAGTCTCTACGGGACAGGCTCCTACGAGCAGTACTTC,TRBJ2-7,TRBD1,few,TRBV28,15
CASSLVVAVGSYNEQFF,TGTGCCAGCAGCTTAGTAGTAGCGGTCGGCTCCTACAATGAGCAGTTCTTC,TRBJ2-1,.,.,TRBV11-1,17
CASSVALTGELFF,TGTGCCAGCAGCGTAGCTCTCACCGGGGAGCTGTTTTTT,TRBJ2-2,.,few,TRBV9,13
CASSYISGQGGDTQYF,TGTGCCAGCAGCTATATATCCGGACAGGGGGGCGATACGCAGTATTTT,TRBJ2-3,TRBD1,.,TRBV11-3,16
CASSPGRGTQYF,TGTGCCAGCAGCCCGGGTCGGGGGACCCAGTACTTC,TRBJ2-5,.,.,TRBV7-3,12
CASSLANQGSMYNQPQHF,TGTGCCAGCAGCTTAGCAAATCAGGGATCTATGTACAATCAGCCCCAGCATTTT,TRBJ1-5,.,.,TRBV7-2,18
CASSSGQPGEAFF,TGTGCCAGCAGTTCGGGACAGCCCGGAGAAGCTTTCTTT,TRBJ1-1,TRBD1,.,TRBV6-4,13
CASTPGGEDYEQYF,TGTGCCAGCACCCCGGGGGGGGAAGATTACGAGCAGTACTTC,TRBJ2-7,TRBD2,.,TRBV9,14
CASSLMGDSQYGYTF,TGTGCCAGCAGCTTAATGGGGGACAGTCAATATGGCTACACCTTC,TRBJ1-2,TRBD1,.,TRBV7-9,15
CASSQWGTGAGEQYF,TGTGCCAGCAGCCAGTGGGGAACGGGTGCGGGCGAGCAGTACTTC,TRBJ2-7,.,few,TRBV7-6,15
CASSLPLASQETQYF,TGCGCCAGCAGCTTGCCACTAGCGTCCCAAGAGACCCAGTACTTC,TRBJ2-5,TRBD2,.,TRBV5-1,15
CASSSRGGLETQYF,TGTGCCAGCAGCTCGAGGGGGGGTCTCGAGACCCAGTACTTC,TRBJ2-5,.,.,TRBV5-4,14
CSARGLTQYF,TGCAGTGCTAGAGGACTTACGCAGTATTTT,TRBJ2-3,.,.,TRBV20-1,10
CASSTDRTVLVEAFF,TGTGCCAGCAGCACCGACCGGACAGTCCTCGTTGAAGCTTTCTTT,TRBJ1-1,.,.,TRBV28,15
CASSYEAGGRAGELFF,TGCGCCAGCAGCTATGAAGCGGGAGGCCGGGCCGGGGAGCTGTTTTTT,TRBJ2-2,TRBD2,.,TRBV5-1,16
CASSGRGRTEAFF,TGTGCCAGCAGCGGCAGGGGGCGCACTGAAGCTTTCTTT,TRBJ1-1,TRBD1,.,TRBV9,13
CAWSTWRGQGSNQPQHF,TGTGCCTGGAGTACCTGGAGGGGGCAGGGCAGCAATCAGCCCCAGCATTTT,TRBJ1-5,TRBD1,.,TRBV30,17
CASSDRLEAFF,TGTGCCAGCAGTGACAGGTTAGAAGCTTTCTTT,TRBJ1-1,.,few,TRBV6-1,11
CASSPGGDYGYTF,TGTGCCAGCAGTCCGGGAGGGGACTATGGCTACACCTTC,TRBJ1-2,.,few,TRBV27,13
CASSERGGVEDTQYF,TGTGCCAGCAGTGAAAGGGGAGGGGTGGAAGATACGCAGTATTTT,TRBJ2-3,TRBD2,.,TRBV6-1,15
CASSPRAGTSGHNEQFF,TGTGCCAGCAGCCCGCGGGCCGGGACTAGCGGGCACAATGAGCAGTTCTTC,TRBJ2-1,TRBD2,.,TRBV11-2,17
CASSQSEGGSYGGELFF,TGTGCCAGCAGCCAAAGCGAAGGCGGGAGTTATGGCGGGGAGCTGTTTTTT,TRBJ2-2,TRBD2,.,TRBV4-2,17
CASRLPGVAEAFF,TGTGCCAGCAGGCTCCCGGGGGTAGCTGAAGCTTTCTTT,TRBJ1-1,.,.,TRBV28,13
CASSSGHGAGDTQYF,TGCGCCAGCAGCTCGGGACACGGAGCGGGGGATACGCAGTATTTT,TRBJ2-3,.,.,TRBV5-1,15
CASIGSTVSYEQYF,TGTGCCAGCATCGGGTCCACTGTTTCCTACGAGCAGTACTTC,TRBJ2-7,.,.,TRBV2,14
CAWSLGGAGTDTQYF,TGTGCCTGGAGTCTAGGGGGCGCGGGCACAGATACGCAGTATTTT,TRBJ2-3,TRBD1,.,TRBV30,15
CAWSEDRDWNEKLFF,TGTGCCTGGAGCGAGGACAGGGATTGGAATGAAAAACTGTTTTTT,TRBJ1-4,TRBD1,.,TRBV30,15
CSGGSPDTQYF,TGCAGTGGAGGTAGCCCAGATACGCAGTATTTT,TRBJ2-3,.,once,TRBV20-1,11
CSVAPLDRGVTDTQYF,TGCAGCGTTGCCCCCCTGGACAGGGGTGTGACAGATACGCAGTATTTT,TRBJ2-3,TRBD1,once,TRBV29-1,16
CAISEPGTSITDTQYF,TGTGCCATCAGTGAGCCTGGGACTAGCATTACAGATACGCAGTATTTT,TRBJ2-3,TRBD2,.,TRBV10-3,16
CSVELQNTDTQYF,TGCAGCGTTGAACTGCAGAACACAGATACGCAGTATTTT,TRBJ2-3,.,.,TRBV29-1,13
CSVEDIEAAGGELFF,TGCAGCGTTGAAGATATTGAGGCAGCGGGCGGGGAGCTGTTTTTT,TRBJ2-2,.,.,TRBV29-1,15
CASSFLTVQETQYF,TGTGCCAGCAGCTTCCTGACAGTCCAAGAGACCCAGTACTTC,TRBJ2-5,.,.,TRBV11-2,14
CAIRGSTGGQPQHF,TGTGCCATCAGAGGCTCGACAGGGGGACAGCCCCAGCATTTT,TRBJ1-5,TRBD1,.,TRBV10-3,14
CASSRVGGRSYNEQFF,TGTGCCAGTAGTAGGGTGGGGGGAAGGTCCTACAATGAGCAGTTCTTC,TRBJ2-1,.,few,TRBV19,16
CASSLLSGELFF,TGTGCCAGCAGTTTATTATCCGGGGAGCTGTTTTTT,TRBJ2-2,.,.,TRBV25-1,12
CASSRLAGQANEQFF,TGTGCCAGCAGCCGCTTAGCGGGCCAAGCCAATGAGCAGTTCTTC,TRBJ2-1,TRBD2,.,TRBV7-8,15
CASSVEPPSGSYNEQFF,TGTGCCAGCAGCGTAGAGCCCCCTAGCGGATCCTACAATGAGCAGTTCTTC,TRBJ2-1,TRBD2,once,TRBV9,17
CAIHKGASYEQYF,TGTGCCATCCATAAGGGGGCCTCCTACGAGCAGTACTTC,TRBJ2-7,TRBD1,.,TRBV28,13
CASSPRTSVFQETQYF,TGTGCCAGCAGCCCCCGGACTAGCGTCTTCCAAGAGACCCAGTACTTC,TRBJ2-5,TRBD2,.,TRBV14,16
CAWSVRGSTEAFF,TGTGCCTGGAGTGTACGGGGTAGCACTGAAGCTTTCTTT,TRBJ1-1,.,.,TRBV30,13
CASSDSLGTGTNTGELFF,TGTGCCAGCAGTGATTCTTTAGGGACAGGCACGAACACCGGGGAGCTGTTTTTT,TRBJ2-2,TRBD1,.,TRBV2,18
CASSPRTGEQFF,TGTGCCAGCAGCCCCCGGACAGGTGAGCAGTTCTTC,TRBJ2-1,TRBD1,.,TRBV5-7,12
CASSRVLAGQNTGELFF,TGTGCCAGCAGCCGGGTATTAGCGGGACAGAACACCGGGGAGCTGTTTTTT,TRBJ2-2,TRBD2,.,TRBV4-2,17
CASSLVVGTFYEQYF,TGCGCCAGCAGCTTGGTGGTGGGGACATTTTACGAGCAGTACTTC,TRBJ2-7,.,.,TRBV5-1,15
CASSLGASGRETQYF,TGTGCCAGCAGCTTGGGGGCTAGCGGGAGAGAGACCCAGTACTTC,TRBJ2-5,TRBD2,.,TRBV5-6,15
CASSGGQGLEQYF,TGCGCCAGCAGCGGAGGACAGGGTCTCGAGCAGTACTTC,TRBJ2-7,TRBD1,.,TRBV5-1,13
CASSSGTTSATYEQYF,TGTGCCAGCTCTTCCGGCACAACTAGCGCTACCTACGAGCAGTACTTC,TRBJ2-7,TRBD2,.,TRBV18,16
CASSLEVTGTEAFF,TGTGCCAGCAGCTTAGAGGTTACGGGGACTGAAGCTTTCTTT,TRBJ1-1,.,.,TRBV7-6,14
CATSRELYSNQPQHF,TGTGCCACCAGCAGAGAATTGTATAGCAATCAGCCCCAGCATTTT,TRBJ1-5,.,.,TRBV15,15
CASSFGQTGNTIYF,TGTGCCAGCAGCTTCGGACAGACTGGAAACACCATATATTTT,TRBJ1-3,.,.,TRBV7-9,14
CASSSRGAENTEAFF,TGCGCCAGCAGCTCCCGGGGAGCTGAGAACACTGAAGCTTTCTTT,TRBJ1-1,.,.,TRBV5-1,15
CASKETSGTADTQYF,TGCGCCAGCAAGGAGACTAGCGGGACCGCAGATACGCAGTATTTT,TRBJ2-3,TRBD2,.,TRBV5-1,15
CASRTGNTEAFF,TGTGCCAGTAGGACAGGCAACACTGAAGCTTTCTTT,TRBJ1-1,.,.,TRBV19,12
CAWSVQSNQPQHF,TGTGCCTGGAGTGTACAGAGCAATCAGCCCCAGCATTTT,TRBJ1-5,.,.,TRBV30,13
CASSLSREAFF,TGTGCCAGCAGCTTATCGCGTGAAGCTTTCTTT,TRBJ1-1,.,.,TRBV11-3,11
CSVVGTMNTEAFF,TGCAGCGTTGTGGGCACGATGAACACTGAAGCTTTCTTT,TRBJ1-1,.,once,TRBV29-1,13
CASSLRTSGRATDTQYF,TGCGCCAGCAGCCTCAGGACTAGCGGGAGGGCGACAGATACGCAGTATTTT,TRBJ2-3,TRBD2,.,TRBV5-1,17
CASSRGPGQETQYF,TGTGCCAGCAGCCGAGGACCGGGACAAGAGACCCAGTACTTC,TRBJ2-5,.,once,TRBV5-4,14